This T cell receptor (beta chain) was retrieved from a study of blood T cell repertoires in COVID-19. Study overall: Sites across the United States, Italy and Spain contributed samples from acute and convalescent COVID-19. Sample material is recorded as cDNA or gDNA derived from T cells, B-cell-depleted T cells, or PBMCs.

Original data processing: Researchers report that nucleated cell counts were estimated from reference gene primer amplification. The assay was immunoSEQ multiplex PCR, and TCRdb's table has in-frame clones only and misses some. V, J and clone size are those of that table, while D and trimming were read from the DNA. The data hold 250,000 to 350,000 clones, with approximately 91% observed a single time. CDR1 is SGHAT and CDR2 is FQNNGV in the germline V gene. V shed 3 bases and J shed 2 bases, with 11 bases lying between them. This CDR3 has 14 amino acids. The Seattle site enrolled patients during active infection and followed them longitudinally.

This clonotype was obtained from a woman aged 25 to 39 with COVID-19, enrolled during active disease. The chain has TRBV11-2 and TRBJ2-7; tentative D call: TRBD2 (6 bases). Sequencing input: peripheral blood. The CDR3 reads CASSLGRPAYEQYF. As DNA, the CDR3 is TGTGCCAGCAGCTTGGGGAGGCCGGCCTACGAGCAGTACTTC.